The 5 T cell receptor beta chains reported below all come from one sample, sequenced in a study of identical twins. TCRdb independently ran MiXCR on the 5' RACE reads; one entry per CDR3 protein. The repertoire holds 100,000 or so distinct CDR3 sequences, with roughly 6% as singletons. Material for sequencing was memory T cells sorted from blood. The receptors stem from a woman aged 45-59 years in good health.

This clonotype was observed many times. The chain employs TRBV12-5 and TRBJ2-3; a weak D match, TRBD2 (6 bases). The length of the CDR3 is 14 residues. From germline, CDR1 is LGHNT and CDR2 FRNRAP. Trimming stripped 7 bases from V and 0 bases from J, with 11 bases between. CDR3 loop: CASATRGSTDTQYF. DNA of the CDR3: TGTGCTAGTGCGACCCGGGGGAGCACAGATACGCAGTATTTT.

This clonotype was picked up a small number of times. This chain uses TRBV12-3 or TRBV12-4 with TRBJ2-6; 7 bases are a match to TRBD1. The CDR3 has 17 residues. Trimming cost V 3 bases and J 0 bases; bases outside gene matches: 5. In nucleotides, the CDR3 is TGTGCCAGCAGTTTCCGGGACAGACCCTCTGGGGCCAACGTCCTGACTTTC. This sequence encodes CASSFRDRPSGANVLTF.

This clonotype has a count of ten or more. This chain links TRBV7-3 with TRBJ2-1; no clear D. The CDR3 length is 15 residues. Trimming removed 5 bases at V and 6 bases at J, with 17 bases between. The germline V gene has CDR1 SGHTA and CDR2 FQGTGA. Here the CDR3 reads CASSRVGVAGNEQFF. The CDR3 DNA reads as TGTGCCAGCAGCAGGGTTGGTGTAGCCGGCAATGAGCAGTTCTTC.

This clonotype was observed many times. This chain links TRBV4-1 with TRBJ2-1, with no clear D. The CDR3 is made up of 16 amino acids. Per the germline V gene, CDR1 is MGHRA and CDR2 is YSYEKL. The V end lost 3 bases, the J end lost 0 bases, and 12 bases lay between the germline ends. The CDR3 DNA reads TGCGCCAGCAGCCAGGTTGACATGATCTCCTACAATGAGCAGTTCTTC. Its translation: CASSQVDMISYNEQFF.

The table lists this clonotype with many counts. This rearrangement joins TRBV5-6 to TRBJ2-7, with TRBD1 identical over 10 bases. This CDR3 is built from 14 residues. V dropped 2 bases and J dropped 7; count of bases not matched to a gene: 6. Germline loops: CDR1 SGHDT, CDR2 YYEEEE. CDR3 DNA sequence: TGTGCCAGCAGCTTAAGGGACAGGGGTAATGAGCAGTACGTC. Its translation is CASSLRDRGNEQYV.